These 23 T cell receptor beta chains were sequenced from one sample in a study of CD8+CD57+ T cells in acquired aplastic anemia. Patients included in sequencing had previously demonstrated CD8+CD57+ cell expansion by flow cytometry. The TCR beta profiling, which covered VDJ combination and CDR3 sequence, was carried out using genomic DNA as the template. TCRdb called the reads again in MiXCR, with one record for every CDR3 protein. The data contain around 190,000 distinct CDR3 sequences, 48% of them singletons. Source material: sorted CD4+, CD8+, or CD8+CD57+ T cells (not recorded which) from PBMCs. The receptors come from a human donor with aplastic anemia.

V and J are TRBV10-3 and TRBJ1-6, with 7 bases lining up with TRBD1. The CDR3 length is 16 residues. Germline CDR1 ENHRY, CDR2 SYGVKD. V lost 6 bases, J lost 9 bases, and 14 bases stayed unmatched. In DNA, the CDR3 is TGTGCCATCAGACGGGAGATAGGGGGCGAGAGTTCACCCCTCCACTTT. Encoded protein: CAIRREIGGESSPLHF.

This sequence joins TRBV2 and TRBJ1-1; maybe TRBD1 (5 bases). The CDR3 length is 12 residues. Germline loops: CDR1 SNHLY, CDR2 FYNNEI. V was cut by 7 bases and J by 4 bases, with 10 bases left in between. The DNA of the CDR3 is TGTGCCAGCAATCAGGGTATCACTGAAGCTTTCTTT. Its protein product is CASNQGITEAFF.

This sequence joins TRBV7-8 and TRBJ2-7; D not certain. CDR1 is SGHVS and CDR2 is FQNEAQ in the germline V gene. The CDR3 contains 13 residues. V lost 5 bases and J lost 7, with 15 bases in between. The CDR3 coding sequence is TGTGCCAGCAGCCGCCCAACCTACAATGAGCAGTACTTC. Amino acid sequence: CASSRPTYNEQYF.

This clonotype was seen at least ten times. The CDR3 DNA sequence: TGTGCCACCAGTGACAGGTCGGTTTTGAATGAGCAGTTCTTC. Amino acid sequence: CATSDRSVLNEQFF. The rearrangement links TRBV24-1 to TRBJ2-1; D uncertain. V gave up 4 bases and J gave up 7 bases, with 13 bases separating them. Germline V CDR1 and CDR2: KGHDR, SFDVKD. The CDR3 has 14 residues.

This clonotype is classed as medium-sized. The chain employs TRBV15 and TRBJ1-6, with D perhaps matching TRBD1 (5 bases). Germline lookup yields CDR1 LNHNV and CDR2 YYDKDF (reference sequence). The CDR3 is made up of 13 amino acids. The V end was cut by 1 base, the J end by 11 bases, with 9 bases between. In DNA form, the CDR3 reads TGTGCCACCAGCAGAGGATGGGGGACACCCCTCCACTTT. Amino acid sequence: CATSRGWGTPLHF.

The chain has TRBV7-4 and TRBJ2-7; 10 nucleotides match TRBD2. The length of the CDR3 is 14 residues. J was trimmed by 5 bases and V by 1 base; bases with no gene match: 2. Germline V gene data show CDR1 as SGHVT and CDR2 as SQSDAQ. The chain's CDR3 is CASSLGTSGDEQYF. CDR3 DNA sequence: TGTGCCAGCAGCTTAGGGACTAGCGGTGACGAGCAGTACTTC.

This clonotype was counted only a few times. The V gene is TRBV10-2, the J gene TRBJ2-7; TRBD2 agrees at 10 bases. This CDR3 contains 15 residues. Germline trimming cut 6 bases from V and 4 bases from J; bases unmatched to any gene: 9. The germline V gene encodes CDR1 WSHSY and CDR2 SAAADI. The CDR3 is CASSEEAAGGYEQYF. The CDR3 DNA reads TGCGCCAGCAGCGAGGAGGCAGCGGGGGGGTACGAGCAGTACTTC.

This clonotype has ten or more counts. The CDR3 region has the DNA TGCAGTGCTAGAGCCCTATGGGGAAGCAATCAGCCCCAGCATTTT. Its protein product is CSARALWGSNQPQHF. The chain recombines TRBV20-1 with TRBJ1-5; D is unresolved. Germline assignment: CDR1 DFQATT and CDR2 SNEGSKA (reference sequence). The CDR3 length is 15 residues. V dropped 1 base and J dropped 1 base, with 11 bases sitting between them.

The chain has TRBV25-1 and TRBJ2-7, with D perhaps TRBD1 or TRBD2 (5 bases each). Germline loops: CDR1 MGHDK, CDR2 SYGVNS. The CDR3 runs 12 residues. V was shortened by 4 bases and J by 4 bases, with 8 bases between the two germline ends. The CDR3 here is CASSAGRYEQYF. CDR3 coding DNA: TGTGCCAGCAGTGCAGGGAGATACGAGCAGTACTTC.

This clonotype was observed a handful of times. The V call is TRBV6-2 or TRBV6-3, the J call TRBJ2-6; 10 positions agree with TRBD1. With V trimmed by 4 bases and J by 0 bases, 12 bases remained unmatched. Germline lookup yields CDR1 MNHEY and CDR2 SVGEGT. This CDR3 spans 20 amino acids. CDR3 in amino acids: CASSSLRRDRGGSGANVLTF. CDR3 nucleotide sequence: TGTGCCAGCAGTTCCTTGCGGAGGGACAGGGGAGGCTCTGGGGCCAACGTCCTGACTTTC.

The chain combines TRBV2 with TRBJ1-4; D uncertain. This CDR3 region has 14 residues. Germline V gene lookup returns CDR1 SNHLY and CDR2 FYNNEI. The V end lost 6 bases, the J end lost 0 bases, and 8 bases lay between the germline ends. CDR3 sequence reads: CASRLVATNEKLFF. The CDR3 DNA reads TGTGCCAGCAGACTAGTTGCAACTAATGAAAAACTGTTTTTT.

There are a few counts of this clonotype. The chain joins TRBV28 to TRBJ2-1; possibly TRBD2 for D (7 bases). Germline lookup yields CDR1 MDHEN and CDR2 SYDVKM. The CDR3 loop spans 18 amino acids. V gave up 6 bases and J gave up 0 bases, with 21 bases separating them. The CDR3 spells CASSAVGGGGSSYNEQFF. DNA for the CDR3: TGTGCCAGCAGCGCGGTGGGGGGCGGGGGAAGCTCCTACAATGAGCAGTTCTTC.

This clonotype showed up just a few times. The V and J genes are TRBV6-1 and TRBJ2-1, with TRBD2 identical over 8 bases. V shed 4 bases and J 9 bases; nucleotides not matched to a gene: 17. CDR1 is MNHNS and CDR2 is SASEGT in the germline V gene. The length of the CDR3 is 17 residues. DNA for the CDR3: TGTGCCAGCAGTGCCCGCTGGAGCGGGGGCTTTCTCAGTGAGCAGTTCTTC. Residues: CASSARWSGGFLSEQFF.

On this clonotype itself: This may stem from a read error, because a much larger clone lies one nucleotide away. The J gene is TRBJ2-5, the V gene TRBV6-1, with 9 bases fitting TRBD2. The CDR3 totals 16 residues. The germline V gene encodes CDR1 MNHNS and CDR2 SASEGT. CDR3 sequence: CAGSDMAGGSSKTQYF. The CDR3 DNA follows: TGTGCCGGCAGTGACATGGCGGGGGGGTCCTCCAAGACCCAGTACTTC.

Notes on this clonotype: With a much larger clone just one base away, this may be a read error. This chain links TRBV6-5 with TRBJ1-1; D might be TRBD1 (6 bases). The CDR3 length is 15 residues. The germline V gene has CDR1 MNHEY and CDR2 SVGAGI. This CDR3 reads CAGSHRNRANTEAFF. CDR3 coding DNA: TGTGCCGGCAGTCACAGGAACAGGGCGAACACTGAAGCTTTCTTT.

The V gene is TRBV19, the J gene TRBJ2-5; weak D call: TRBD1 (5 bases). CDR1 is LNHDA, CDR2 SQIVND, per germline (reference sequence). The CDR3 has 14 residues. Trimming removed 11 bases from V and 2 bases from J, with 18 bases in between. The CDR3 region is CAASPGGHQETQYF. CDR3 nucleotides: TGTGCCGCTTCCCCCGGCGGACATCAAGAGACCCAGTACTTC.

In this sample, this clonotype turned up many times. The chain joins TRBV2 to TRBJ2-7, with 10 bases that match TRBD1. Germline values: CDR1 SNHLY, CDR2 FYNNEI. Unmatched junction bases numbered 5, after V lost 5 bases and J lost 1 base. This CDR3 spans 15 amino acids. The CDR3 here is CASSSRDRGSYEQYF. In DNA, the CDR3 is TGTGCCAGCAGTAGCCGGGACAGGGGTTCCTACGAGCAGTACTTC.

This clonotype was counted ten times or more. J is TRBJ2-3 and V is TRBV4-2; 7 bases line up with TRBD1. The CDR3 totals 15 residues. V dropped 5 bases and J dropped 2; count of bases not matched to a gene: 7. CDR1 LGHNA and CDR2 YNFKEQ come from the germline V gene. The CDR3 protein is CASSEPGQYTDTQYF. CDR3 in DNA: TGTGCCAGCAGCGAACCGGGACAGTACACAGATACGCAGTATTTT.

V gene TRBV29-1 combines with J gene TRBJ2-1; D is unresolved. Germline loops: CDR1 SQVTM, CDR2 ANQGSEA. Deletions cut 2 bases from V and 2 bases from J, with 4 bases between. The CDR3 runs 12 residues. The CDR3 loop is CSVEFTYNEQFF. The CDR3, as DNA: TGCAGCGTTGAATTCACCTACAATGAGCAGTTCTTC.

The rearrangement links TRBV24-1 to TRBJ1-5, with unresolved D. Germline V gene data show CDR1 as KGHDR and CDR2 as SFDVKD. V lost 5 bases to trimming and J lost 2 bases, with 9 bases between them. The CDR3 is 14 amino acids. The CDR3 sequence is CATSGARGNQPQHF. The CDR3 DNA reads TGTGCCACCAGTGGGGCTAGAGGCAATCAGCCCCAGCATTTT.

The genes are TRBV28 and TRBJ2-5; TRBD1 is a possible D gene (5 bases). The CDR3 is 15 residues long. Trimming took off 1 base at V and 0 bases at J, with 9 bases between the two ends. Germline V lookup: CDR1 MDHEN, CDR2 SYDVKM. The DNA for the CDR3 is TGTGCCAGCAGTTTATCAGGGCCCGACCAAGAGACCCAGTACTTC. This gives the protein CASSLSGPDQETQYF. The whole variable domain, filled in from reference TRBV28 and TRBJ2-5, reads DVKVTQSSRYLVKRTGEKVFLECVQDMDHENMFWYRQDPGLGLRLIYFSYDVKMKEKGDIPEGYSVSREKKERFSLILESASTNQTSMYLCASSLSGPDQETQYFGPGTRLLVL.

This clonotype was observed at least ten times. The chain carries TRBV19 and TRBJ1-3; tentative D call: TRBD1 (6 bases). V lost 7 bases, J lost 1 base, and 8 bases lay in between. The CDR3 spans 13 residues. Germline V gives CDR1 LNHDA, CDR2 SQIVND (reference sequence). The chain's CDR3 is CASTRGSGNTIYF. CDR3 sequence (DNA): TGTGCCAGTACCAGGGGATCTGGAAACACCATATATTTT.

Concerning this clonotype itself: This could be a read error, since a much larger clone is one nucleotide away. The rearrangement links TRBV20-1 to TRBJ2-7; TRBD2 matches 10 bases. This CDR3 has 15 amino acids. In germline, CDR1 is DFQATT, CDR2 SNEGSKA (reference sequence). The junction had 13 bases not matched to a gene; V was cut back by 3 bases and J by 8 bases. The CDR3 DNA follows: TGCAGTGCTAGTAATAGCGGGGGGATCCCCCTCAAGCAGTACTTC. This sequence encodes CSASNSGGIPLKQYF.